The 14 T cell receptor beta chains in this list originate from one sample, sequenced in a study of T-cell reconstitution after alpha-beta-depleted transplantation in children. TCRbeta library preparation incorporated unique molecular identifiers. TCRdb processed the PCR reads anew with MiXCR; each CDR3 protein has one entry. The sample lists approximately 520,000 distinct CDR3 sequences, about 10% seen once, with 12% to 15% in the top ten. The sequenced sample was PBMCs, mostly from graft donor cells, obtained 180 days after TCRalphabeta/CD19-depleted stem cell transplant. The receptor set was obtained from a female patient aged 2-15 years who had a stem cell transplant for aplastic anemia, so the T cells may come from the graft donor.

This clonotype was observed a few times. The genes are TRBV24-1 and TRBJ1-1; 10 nucleotides align to TRBD1. Germline loops: CDR1 KGHDR, CDR2 SFDVKD. Unmatched junction bases numbered 6, after V lost 6 bases and J lost 6 bases. CDR3 length equals 14 residues. CDR3 nucleotides: TGTGCCACCAGTCCGGGACAGGGGTATCCTGAAGCTTTCTTT. Its protein is CATSPGQGYPEAFF.

This clonotype was found a few times. The V call is TRBV7-2, the J call TRBJ2-3, with 8 bases lining up with TRBD2. Germline loops: CDR1 SGHTA, CDR2 FQGNSA. This CDR3 spans 15 amino acids. V shed 4 bases, J shed 0 bases, and the junction held 3 bases outside the gene matches. The CDR3 nucleotides are TGTGCCAGCAGCTGGGCTAGCGGGAGCACAGATACGCAGTATTTT. Translation: CASSWASGSTDTQYF.

This sequence joins TRBV6-2 or TRBV6-3 and TRBJ1-6; D unclear. Per the germline V gene, CDR1 is MNHEY and CDR2 is SVGEGT. Between the trimmed V and J ends, which lost 8 bases and 7 bases, there was a span of 9 bases. The CDR3 sequence is 12 residues long. Here the CDR3 DNA reads TGTGCCAGCGGCGATACCAATTCACCCCTCCACTTT. Amino acids: CASGDTNSPLHF.

This clonotype was detected a few times. V is TRBV6-2 or TRBV6-3 and J is TRBJ2-5, with TRBD1 identical over 10 bases. The germline gives CDR1 MNHEY, CDR2 SVGEGT. This CDR3 spans 14 amino acids. V lost 11 bases, J lost 4 bases, and 10 bases stayed unmatched. CDR3: CAGSTDRGRETQYF. The CDR3 nucleotides are TGTGCCGGGTCAACAGACAGGGGGCGAGAGACCCAGTACTTC.

The J gene is TRBJ2-2, the V gene TRBV7-2, with 8 bases that match TRBD2. In germline, CDR1 is SGHTA, CDR2 FQGNSA. The length of the CDR3 is 16 residues. V gave up 3 bases and J gave up 5 bases; unmatched junction bases: 8. CDR3 sequence: CASSFGVAGGTGELFF. CDR3 coding DNA: TGTGCCAGCAGCTTTGGGGTGGCGGGAGGTACCGGGGAGCTGTTTTTT.

The chain is built from TRBV12-2 and TRBJ2-5; the table's D call of TRBD1 was not tested on the DNA. TRBV12-2 is a known pseudogene. This CDR3 spans 17 amino acids. The CDR3 DNA reads TGTGCAAGTCGCGCCTACCGACAGGTCAAGGTGGAAGAGACCCAGTACTTC. Translation: CASRAYRQVKVEETQYF.

This clonotype was counted a few times. V usage is TRBV29-1 and J usage is TRBJ2-7; a possible D gene is TRBD1 (6 bases). CDR3 length: 13 amino acids. V gave up 4 bases and J gave up 6 bases, with 16 bases separating them. Germline assignment: CDR1 SQVTM and CDR2 ANQGSEA. The CDR3 sequence is CSVAGTKVLEQYF. The CDR3 nucleotides are TGCAGCGTTGCCGGGACAAAGGTGCTCGAGCAGTACTTC.

This clonotype has at least ten counts. The rearrangement links TRBV6-2 or TRBV6-3 to TRBJ2-1, with 7 bases fitting TRBD1. From germline, CDR1 is MNHEY and CDR2 SVGEGT. The CDR3 contains 14 residues. After removal of 9 bases from V and 0 bases from J, the junction contained 5 bases not matched to a gene. The CDR3 spells CASTGTVSYNEQFF. The DNA of the CDR3 is TGTGCCAGTACTGGGACAGTCTCCTACAATGAGCAGTTCTTC.

The V call is TRBV5-1, the J call TRBJ2-5; TRBD1 aligns across 8 bases. The CDR3 runs 13 residues. Germline CDR1 SGHRS, CDR2 YFSETQ. J was trimmed by 4 bases and V by 7 bases; bases with no gene match: 6. As DNA, the CDR3 is TGCGCCAGCCAGACAGGGGCGGGAGAGACCCAGTACTTC. Its translation is CASQTGAGETQYF.

This clonotype was counted many times. The chain has TRBV20-1 and TRBJ1-4; D might be TRBD1 (5 bases). CDR1 DFQATT and CDR2 SNEGSKA come from the germline V gene (reference sequence). The CDR3 extends over 12 amino acids. The CDR3, as DNA: TGCAGCCCCGTGAGGGGAAATGAAAAACTGTTTTTT. It translates to CSPVRGNEKLFF.

The rearrangement uses TRBV29-1 and TRBJ2-5; 7 bases are a match to TRBD2. From germline, CDR1 is SQVTM and CDR2 ANQGSEA. The V and J ends lost 7 bases and 5 bases, in that order; junction bases with no gene match: 4. CDR3 length: 11 amino acids. CDR3 nucleotides: TGCAGCGCGAGCGGGATCGAGACCCAGTACTTC. Translated, it gives CSASGIETQYF.

A few counts support this clonotype. CDR3 amino acids: CASSRAATNEKLFF. Here the CDR3 DNA reads TGTGCCAGCAGCCGAGCCGCAACTAATGAAAAACTGTTTTTT. The chain has TRBV7-9 and TRBJ1-4; D unresolved. Trimming pared 5 bases from V and 0 bases from J, leaving 7 bases between. Germline V gives CDR1 SEHNR, CDR2 FQNEAQ (reference sequence). The CDR3 is 14 amino acids.

This clonotype was seen more than once but under ten times. The chain uses TRBV4-3 and TRBJ2-1; the D call may be TRBD1 or TRBD2 (6 bases each). The CDR3 runs 17 residues. Germline V CDR1 and CDR2: LGHNA, YSLEER. The V end was cut by 0 bases, the J end by 6 bases, with 18 bases between. CDR3 sequence: CASSQDSGVRDTNEQFF. DNA for the CDR3: TGCGCCAGCAGCCAAGACTCGGGAGTGAGGGACACCAATGAGCAGTTCTTC.

The chain combines TRBV7-2 with TRBJ1-1; no reliable D call. V lost 1 base and J lost 4, with 10 bases in between. The length of the CDR3 is 14 residues. Germline V gives CDR1 SGHTA, CDR2 FQGNSA. CDR3 region: CASSLGFVLTEAFF. CDR3 DNA sequence: TGTGCCAGCAGCTTAGGCTTCGTACTCACTGAAGCTTTCTTT.